The clone carrying this TCR beta chain was recorded a few times. These data are taken from a study of blood T cell repertoires in COVID-19. Study information: The United States, Italy and Spain supplied acute and convalescent COVID-19 samples. The analysed material was cDNA or gDNA that came from T cells, B-cell-depleted T cells, or PBMCs.

Per the germline V gene, CDR1 is KGHSH and CDR2 is LQKENI. The CDR3 has 16 residues. Trimming removed 6 bases from V and 2 bases from J, with 17 bases in between. Generated by immunoSEQ multiplex PCR, the TCRdb table keeps only in-frame clones and is missing some. The data contain roughly 67,000 clones, roughly 85% of them seen just once; the ten biggest clones take up roughly 24%. The receptor's source is a man aged 50-59 years with acute or convalescent COVID-19. J is TRBJ1-3 and V is TRBV18; D call uncertain. The sample comprised peripheral blood. The DNA for the CDR3 is TGTGCCAGCTCCGAAGATTTGGAGGGTACTGGAAACACCATATATTTT. Protein product: CASSEDLEGTGNTIYF.